These 5 T cell receptor beta chains share one sample of origin, sequenced in a study of cytomegalovirus exposure and HLA in healthy donors. TCRdb's copy holds only in-frame clones and misses some; the assay was immunoSEQ multiplex PCR. The table includes 200,000 to 300,000 clones, roughly 91% detected once. The source material was PBMCs. Receptors were obtained from a woman younger than 45 in good health and CMV-seronegative.

The chain recombines TRBV7-6 with TRBJ2-7, with TRBD1 matching over 9 bases. V shed 3 bases, J shed 5 bases, and the junction held 5 bases outside the gene matches. There are 14 residues in the CDR3. Germline V gives CDR1 SGHVS, CDR2 FNYEAQ. As DNA, the CDR3 is TGTGCCAGCAGCTTGGGGACAGGGCCCGACGAGCAGTACTTC. Its protein product is CASSLGTGPDEQYF.

V is TRBV5-4 and J is TRBJ2-2; 8 positions agree with TRBD1. The J segment lost 2 bases and the V segment lost 2 bases, leaving 2 bases of the junction unmatched. This CDR3 has 15 amino acids. Per the germline V gene, CDR1 is SGHNT and CDR2 is YYREEE (reference sequence). DNA for the CDR3: TGTGCCAGCAGCTTCGACAGGGGAAACACCGGGGAGCTGTTTTTT. Protein sequence: CASSFDRGNTGELFF. The full variable domain, its missing parts supplied by reference TRBV5-4 and TRBJ2-2, is ETGVTQSPTHLIKTRGQQVTLRCSSQSGHNTVSWYQQALGQGPQFIFQYYREEENGRGNFPPRFSGLQFPNYSSELNVNALELDDSALYLCASSFDRGNTGELFFGEGSRLTVL.

The rearrangement links TRBV13 to TRBJ2-7; D might be TRBD1 or TRBD2, each matching 5 bases. Trimming removed 5 bases from V and 6 bases from J, with 23 bases in between. This CDR3 has 16 residues. Germline CDR1 is PRHDT and CDR2 is FYEKMQ (reference sequence). In DNA form, the CDR3 reads TGTGCCAGCAGCACCCGGTCGGAGATCCGGGGCCGCGAGCAGTACTTC. Protein sequence: CASSTRSEIRGREQYF.

The chain carries TRBV6-1 and TRBJ2-7, with D possibly TRBD1 on 5 matching bases. The V end was cut by 3 bases, the J end by 4 bases, with 16 bases between. This CDR3 spans 15 amino acids. Germline assignment: CDR1 MNHNS and CDR2 SASEGT. CDR3 in amino acids: CASSDGIARGYEQYF. CDR3 DNA sequence: TGTGCCAGCAGTGACGGTATTGCAAGGGGTTACGAGCAGTACTTC.

There are a few counts of this clone. CDR3 sequence: CASAKRATYEQYF. CDR3 bases: TGTGCTAGTGCTAAACGGGCCACCTACGAGCAGTACTTC. This chain links TRBV12-5 with TRBJ2-7; D call uncertain. This CDR3 is built from 13 residues. From germline, CDR1 is LGHNT and CDR2 FRNRAP. The V end was cut by 7 bases, the J end by 2 bases, with 12 bases between.